This TCR beta chain derives from a study of T cell changes during pregnancy in multiple sclerosis (dated by TCRdb to about 2019). In terms of the full investigation: The study looked at changes in the T cell repertoire across pregnancy in women with multiple sclerosis.

For this chain, trimming is 2 bases at the V end and 1 base at the J end, and the number of junction bases without a gene match is 1. The CDR3 runs 14 residues from the cysteine to the phenylalanine. Only CDR3 DNA remains: 42 bases, in frame from the first base. Looking up the germline V gene yields CDR1 MNHNS and CDR2 SASEGT. Libraries were constructed by the immunoSEQ multiplex PCR assay. What TCRdb holds here is the immuneACCESS table cut down to in-frame rearrangements. Part of the clones is not present; checked against another copy, under half of the missing clones reflect an unresolved V gene, and the others are unexplained. The sample records fewer than 45,000 clones, approximately 90% of which are singletons. The biggest ten clones account for 5.5% to 7.5% of the sample. This clone appeared once. Its specific antigen is unknown. Per-base quality was not reported, and no clone a single base away is much larger than it.

This receptor was identified in a female donor with multiple sclerosis, enrolled in a pregnancy study. The source was CD8+ T cells from peripheral blood mononuclear cells, collected in the third trimester of pregnancy. The chain was built from TRBV6-1 and TRBJ1-1; 7 nucleotides in the junction match TRBD1. Here the CDR3 is given as CASSEYRGNTEAFF. In nucleotide form, the sequence is TGTGCCAGCAGTGAATACAGGGGGAACACTGAAGCTTTCTTT.